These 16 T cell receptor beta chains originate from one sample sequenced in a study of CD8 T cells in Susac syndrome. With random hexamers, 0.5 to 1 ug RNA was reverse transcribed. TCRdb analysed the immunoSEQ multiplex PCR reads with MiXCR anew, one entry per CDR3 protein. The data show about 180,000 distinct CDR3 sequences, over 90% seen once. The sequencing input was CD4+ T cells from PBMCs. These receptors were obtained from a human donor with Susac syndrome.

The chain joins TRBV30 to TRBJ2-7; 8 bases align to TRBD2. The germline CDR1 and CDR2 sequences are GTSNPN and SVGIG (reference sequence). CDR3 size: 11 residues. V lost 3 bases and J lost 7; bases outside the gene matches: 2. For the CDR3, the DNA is TGTGCCTGGAGCGGGGGGGTAGAGCAGTACTTC. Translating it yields CAWSGGVEQYF.

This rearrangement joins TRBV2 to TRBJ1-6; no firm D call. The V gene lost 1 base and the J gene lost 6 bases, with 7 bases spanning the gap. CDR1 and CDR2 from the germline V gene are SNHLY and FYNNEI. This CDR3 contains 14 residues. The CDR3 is CASSEVRVNSPLHF. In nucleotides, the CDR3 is TGTGCCAGCAGTGAAGTGAGAGTTAATTCACCCCTCCACTTT.

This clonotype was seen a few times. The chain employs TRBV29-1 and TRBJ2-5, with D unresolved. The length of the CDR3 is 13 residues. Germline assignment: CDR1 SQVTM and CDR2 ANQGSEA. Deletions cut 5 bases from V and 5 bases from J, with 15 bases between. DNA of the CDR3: TGCAGCGTTCCGCGACCTATGGGGGAGACCCAGTACTTC. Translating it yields CSVPRPMGETQYF.

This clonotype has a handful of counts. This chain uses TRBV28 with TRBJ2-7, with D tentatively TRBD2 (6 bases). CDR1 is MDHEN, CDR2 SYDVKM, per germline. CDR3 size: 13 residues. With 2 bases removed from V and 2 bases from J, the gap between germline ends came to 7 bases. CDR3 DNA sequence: TGTGCCAGCAGTTTAGGCGGGACCTACGAGCAGTACTTC. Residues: CASSLGGTYEQYF.

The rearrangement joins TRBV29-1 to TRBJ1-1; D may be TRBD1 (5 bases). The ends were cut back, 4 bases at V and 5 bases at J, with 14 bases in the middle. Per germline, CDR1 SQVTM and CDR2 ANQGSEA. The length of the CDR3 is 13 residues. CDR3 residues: CSVGGGQYTEAFF. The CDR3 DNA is TGCAGCGTTGGGGGGGGTCAATATACTGAAGCTTTCTTT.

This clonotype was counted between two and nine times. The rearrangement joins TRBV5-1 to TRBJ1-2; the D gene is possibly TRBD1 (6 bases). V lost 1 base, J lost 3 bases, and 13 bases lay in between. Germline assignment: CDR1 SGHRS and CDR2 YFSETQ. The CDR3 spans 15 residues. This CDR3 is CASSLTGGADYGYTF. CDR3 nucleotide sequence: TGCGCCAGCAGCTTGACGGGGGGCGCCGACTATGGCTACACCTTC.

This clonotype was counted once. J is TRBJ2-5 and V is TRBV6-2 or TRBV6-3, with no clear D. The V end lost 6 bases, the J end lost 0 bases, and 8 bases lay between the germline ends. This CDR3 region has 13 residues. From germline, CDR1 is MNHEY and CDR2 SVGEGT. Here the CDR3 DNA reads TGTGCCAGCAGGCGACACTACCAAGAGACCCAGTACTTC. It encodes CASRRHYQETQYF.

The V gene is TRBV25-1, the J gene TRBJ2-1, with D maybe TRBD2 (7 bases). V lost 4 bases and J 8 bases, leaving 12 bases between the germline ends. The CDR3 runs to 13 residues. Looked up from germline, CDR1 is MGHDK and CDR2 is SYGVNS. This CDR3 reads CASSAVGGHEQFF. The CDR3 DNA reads TGTGCCAGCAGTGCGGTGGGGGGGCATGAGCAGTTCTTC. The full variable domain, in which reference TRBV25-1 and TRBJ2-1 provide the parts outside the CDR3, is EADIYQTPRYLVIGTGKKITLECSQTMGHDKMYWYQQDPGMELHLIHYSYGVNSTEKGDLSSESTVSRIRTEHFPLTLESARPSHTSQYLCASSAVGGHEQFFGPGTRLTVL.

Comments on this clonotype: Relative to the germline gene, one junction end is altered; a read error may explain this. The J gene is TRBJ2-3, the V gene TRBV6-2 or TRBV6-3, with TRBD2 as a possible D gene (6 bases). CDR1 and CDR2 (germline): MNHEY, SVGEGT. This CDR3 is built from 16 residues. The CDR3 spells CASRRLGRGPTYTQYF. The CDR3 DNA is TGTGCCAGCAGACGGCTCGGGAGAGGGCCCACATATACGCAGTATTTT.

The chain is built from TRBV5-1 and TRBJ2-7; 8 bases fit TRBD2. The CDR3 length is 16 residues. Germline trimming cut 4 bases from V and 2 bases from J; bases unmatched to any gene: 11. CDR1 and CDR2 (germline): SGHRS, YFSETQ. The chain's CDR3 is CASSLAAGVRTYEQYF. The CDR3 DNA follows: TGCGCCAGCAGCCTTGCAGCGGGAGTAAGGACCTACGAGCAGTACTTC.

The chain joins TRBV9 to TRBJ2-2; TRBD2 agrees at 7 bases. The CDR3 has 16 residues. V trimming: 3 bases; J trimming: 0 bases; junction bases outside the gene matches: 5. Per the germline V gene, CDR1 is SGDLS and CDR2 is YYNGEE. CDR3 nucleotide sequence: TGTGCCAGCAGCGACGCTAGCGGTGCGAACACCGGGGAGCTGTTTTTT. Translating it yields CASSDASGANTGELFF.

In DNA form, the CDR3 reads TGCAGTGCTAGTAGCGGAAGCACAGATACGCAGTATTTT. As protein: CSASSGSTDTQYF. J is TRBJ2-3 and V is TRBV20-1; D possibly corresponds to TRBD2 (6 bases). V lost 3 bases and J 0 bases, leaving 7 bases between the germline ends. The V gene's germline CDR1 is DFQATT and CDR2 SNEGSKA (reference sequence). The CDR3 runs 13 residues.

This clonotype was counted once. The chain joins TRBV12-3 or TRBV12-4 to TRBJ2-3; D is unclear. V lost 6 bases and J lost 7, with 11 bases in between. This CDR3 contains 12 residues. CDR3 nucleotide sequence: TGTGCCAGCAGCCGGACCTCCTATACGCAGTATTTT. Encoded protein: CASSRTSYTQYF.

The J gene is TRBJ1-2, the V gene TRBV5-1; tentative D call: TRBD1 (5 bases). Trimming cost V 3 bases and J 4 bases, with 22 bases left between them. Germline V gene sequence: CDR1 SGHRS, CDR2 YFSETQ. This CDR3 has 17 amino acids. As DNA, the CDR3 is TGCGCCAGCAGCTACCTCCGAGGGGAACAGGCTGGCTATGGCTACACCTTC. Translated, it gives CASSYLRGEQAGYGYTF.

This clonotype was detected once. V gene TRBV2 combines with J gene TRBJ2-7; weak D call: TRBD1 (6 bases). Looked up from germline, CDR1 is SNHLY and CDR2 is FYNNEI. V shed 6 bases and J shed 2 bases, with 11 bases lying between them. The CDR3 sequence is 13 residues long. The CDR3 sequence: CASRRQVPYEQYF. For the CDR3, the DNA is TGTGCCAGCAGAAGACAGGTCCCCTACGAGCAGTACTTC.

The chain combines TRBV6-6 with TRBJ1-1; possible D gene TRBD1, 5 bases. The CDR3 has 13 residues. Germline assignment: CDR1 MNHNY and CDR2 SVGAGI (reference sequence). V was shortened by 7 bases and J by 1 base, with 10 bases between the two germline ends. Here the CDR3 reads CASTPGTNTEAFF. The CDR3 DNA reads TGTGCCAGCACCCCCGGGACGAACACTGAAGCTTTCTTT.